This T cell receptor (beta chain) was captured by sequencing in a study of T cells after yellow fever vaccination. Germline V CDR1 and CDR2: SGHAT, FQNNGV. The CDR3 totals 14 residues. V lost 2 bases and J 5 bases, leaving 10 bases between the germline ends. This clonotype appeared a few times. Each CDR3 protein is one row after TCRdb ran MiXCR on the 5' RACE reads. Of about 350,000 distinct CDR3 sequences in the sample, 7% to 10% were seen once. This clonotype was obtained from a young man who received the YFV17D yellow fever vaccine. The sample was PBMCs, taken roughly seven weeks after the first yellow fever vaccination. The V and J genes are TRBV11-2 and TRBJ2-1; no reliable D call. The CDR3 DNA is TGTGCCAGCAGCTTACTTTTGTGGGACAATGAGCAGTTCTTC. The encoded protein is CASSLLLWDNEQFF. Supplemented by reference TRBV11-2 and TRBJ2-1, the full variable domain reads EAGVAQSPRYKIIEKRQSVAFWCNPISGHATLYWYQQILGQGPKLLIQFQNNGVVDDSQLPKDRFSAERLKGVDSTLKIQPAKLEDSAVYLCASSLLLWDNEQFFGPGTRLTVL.